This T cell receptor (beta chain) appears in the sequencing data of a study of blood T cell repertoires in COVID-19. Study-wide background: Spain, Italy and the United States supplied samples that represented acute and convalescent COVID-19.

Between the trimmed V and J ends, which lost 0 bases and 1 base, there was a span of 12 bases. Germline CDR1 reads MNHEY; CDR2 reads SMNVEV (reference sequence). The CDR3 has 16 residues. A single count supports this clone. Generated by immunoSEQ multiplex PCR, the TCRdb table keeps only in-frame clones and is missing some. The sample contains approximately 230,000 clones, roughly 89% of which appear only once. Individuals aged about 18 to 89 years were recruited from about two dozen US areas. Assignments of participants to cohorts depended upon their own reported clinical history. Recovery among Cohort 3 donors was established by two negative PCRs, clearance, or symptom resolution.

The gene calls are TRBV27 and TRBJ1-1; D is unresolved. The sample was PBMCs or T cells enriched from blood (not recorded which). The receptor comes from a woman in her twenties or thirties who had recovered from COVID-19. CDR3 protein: CASSLSGARKNTEAFF. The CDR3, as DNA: TGTGCCAGCAGTTTATCGGGCGCCAGAAAGAACACTGAAGCTTTCTTT.